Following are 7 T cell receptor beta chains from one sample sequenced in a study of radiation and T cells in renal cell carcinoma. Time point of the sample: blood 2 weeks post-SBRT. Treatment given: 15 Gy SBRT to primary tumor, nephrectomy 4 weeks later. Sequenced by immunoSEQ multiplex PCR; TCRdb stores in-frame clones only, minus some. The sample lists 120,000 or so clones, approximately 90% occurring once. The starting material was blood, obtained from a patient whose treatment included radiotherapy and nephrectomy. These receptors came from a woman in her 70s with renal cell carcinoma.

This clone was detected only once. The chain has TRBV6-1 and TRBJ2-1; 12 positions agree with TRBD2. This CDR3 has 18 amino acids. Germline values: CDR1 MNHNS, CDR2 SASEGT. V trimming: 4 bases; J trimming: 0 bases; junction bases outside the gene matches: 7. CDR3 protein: CASSGGLAGGISYNEQFF. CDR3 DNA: TGTGCCAGCAGTGGTGGGCTAGCGGGGGGGATCTCCTACAATGAGCAGTTCTTC.

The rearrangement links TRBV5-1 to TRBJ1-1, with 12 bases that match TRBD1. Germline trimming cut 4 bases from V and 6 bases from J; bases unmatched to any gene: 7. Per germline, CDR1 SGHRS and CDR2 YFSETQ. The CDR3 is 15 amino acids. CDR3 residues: CASSVGTGGNAEAFF. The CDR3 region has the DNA TGCGCCAGCAGCGTCGGGACAGGGGGCAACGCTGAAGCTTTCTTT.

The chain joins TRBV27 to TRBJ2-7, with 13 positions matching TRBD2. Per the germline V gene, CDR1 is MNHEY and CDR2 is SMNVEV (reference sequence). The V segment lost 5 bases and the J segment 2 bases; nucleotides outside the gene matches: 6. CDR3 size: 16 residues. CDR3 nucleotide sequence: TGTGCCAGCAGTCGACTAGCGGGGGGTTATCCCTACGAGCAGTACTTC. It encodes CASSRLAGGYPYEQYF.

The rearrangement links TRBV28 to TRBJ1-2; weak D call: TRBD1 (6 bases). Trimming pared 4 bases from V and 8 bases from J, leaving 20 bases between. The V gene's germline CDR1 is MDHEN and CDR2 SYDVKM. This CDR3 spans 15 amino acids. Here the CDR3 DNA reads TGTGCCAGCAGTTCTCAAGGGGGGGCCCTTTTCGGCTACACCTTC. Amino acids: CASSSQGGALFGYTF.

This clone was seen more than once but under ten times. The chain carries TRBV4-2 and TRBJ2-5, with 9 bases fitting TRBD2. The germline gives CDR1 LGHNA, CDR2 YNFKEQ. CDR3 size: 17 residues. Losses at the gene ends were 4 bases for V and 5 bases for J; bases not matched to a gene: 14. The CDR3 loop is CASSPRTSDGWRETQYF. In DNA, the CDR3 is TGTGCCAGCAGCCCAAGGACTAGCGACGGATGGAGGGAGACCCAGTACTTC.

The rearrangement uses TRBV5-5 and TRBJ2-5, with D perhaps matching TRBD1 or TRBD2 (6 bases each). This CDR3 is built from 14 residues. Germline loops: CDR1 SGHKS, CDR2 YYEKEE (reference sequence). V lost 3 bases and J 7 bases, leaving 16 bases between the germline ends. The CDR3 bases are TGTGCCAGCAGCTCGGGGGCGGATCAGGTGACCCAGTACTTC. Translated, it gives CASSSGADQVTQYF. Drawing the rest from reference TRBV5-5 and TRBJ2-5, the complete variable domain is DAGVTQSPTHLIKTRGQQVTLRCSPISGHKSVSWYQQVLGQGPQFIFQYYEKEERGRGNFPDRFSARQFPNYSSELNVNALLLGDSALYLCASSSGADQVTQYFGPGTRLLVL.

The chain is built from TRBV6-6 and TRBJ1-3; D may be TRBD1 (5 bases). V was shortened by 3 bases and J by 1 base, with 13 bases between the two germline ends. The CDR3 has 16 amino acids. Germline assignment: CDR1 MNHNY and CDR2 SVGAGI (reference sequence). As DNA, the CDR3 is TGTGCCAGCAGTTATCCCGACAGTCTTTCTGGAAACACCATATATTTT. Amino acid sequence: CASSYPDSLSGNTIYF.